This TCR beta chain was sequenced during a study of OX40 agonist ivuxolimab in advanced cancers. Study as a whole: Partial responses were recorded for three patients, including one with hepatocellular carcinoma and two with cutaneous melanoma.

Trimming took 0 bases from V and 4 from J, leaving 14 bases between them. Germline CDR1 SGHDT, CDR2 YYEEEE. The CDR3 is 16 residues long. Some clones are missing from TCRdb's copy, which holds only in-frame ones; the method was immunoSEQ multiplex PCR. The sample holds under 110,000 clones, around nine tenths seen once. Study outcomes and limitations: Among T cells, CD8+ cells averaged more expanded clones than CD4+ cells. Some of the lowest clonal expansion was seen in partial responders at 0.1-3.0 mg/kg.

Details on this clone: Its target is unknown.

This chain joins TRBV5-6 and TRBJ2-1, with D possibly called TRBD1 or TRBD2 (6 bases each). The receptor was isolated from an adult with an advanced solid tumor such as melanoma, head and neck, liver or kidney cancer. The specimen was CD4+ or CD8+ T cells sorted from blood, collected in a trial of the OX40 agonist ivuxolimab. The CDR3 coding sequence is TGTGCCAGCAGCTTGGTATTGGGGGCGGGATACAATGAGCAGTTCTTC. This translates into CASSLVLGAGYNEQFF.